This passage covers 31 T cell receptor beta chains from one sample sequenced in a study of PD-1 blockade in classical Hodgkin lymphoma. As for time point: newly diagnosed, previously untreated cHL patient sample. This table comes from immunoSEQ multiplex PCR, and its TCRdb copy is limited to in-frame clones, with some not included. This sample has tens of thousands of clones, with over 90% found just once. Sequencing was done on a sample of peripheral blood mononuclear cells (PBMCs). The receptors originated from a human donor with classical Hodgkin lymphoma.

This clone was seen once. The V call is TRBV5-1, the J call TRBJ1-4; D is ambiguous. The CDR3 is made up of 16 amino acids. The V end was cut by 0 bases, the J end by 0 bases, with 9 bases between. In germline, CDR1 is SGHRS, CDR2 YFSETQ. CDR3 residues: CASSLEGIATNEKLFF. The CDR3 DNA reads TGCGCCAGCAGCTTGGAAGGGATTGCAACTAATGAAAAACTGTTTTTT.

The genes are TRBV10-3 and TRBJ1-3; a weak D match, TRBD1 (6 bases). The V end was cut by 10 bases, the J end by 0 bases, with 13 bases between. This CDR3 spans 14 amino acids. Per germline, CDR1 ENHRY and CDR2 SYGVKD. The CDR3 sequence is CATGMDSSGNTIYF. The CDR3 nucleotides read TGTGCCACAGGGATGGACAGCTCTGGAAACACCATATATTTT.

V usage is TRBV28 and J usage is TRBJ2-7; no reliable D call. The CDR3 is 14 residues long. V was cut by 3 bases and J by 2 bases, with 11 bases left in between. The germline CDR1 and CDR2 sequences are MDHEN and SYDVKM. The CDR3: CASSFDFPPYEQYF. CDR3 nucleotides: TGTGCCAGCAGTTTTGACTTTCCCCCCTACGAGCAGTACTTC.

The rearrangement joins TRBV28 to TRBJ2-1; no firm D call. Germline assignment: CDR1 MDHEN and CDR2 SYDVKM. The CDR3 runs 13 residues. Trimming pared 5 bases from V and 8 bases from J, leaving 13 bases between. The chain's CDR3 is CASSTRPLDEQFF. CDR3 DNA sequence: TGTGCCAGCAGTACTCGCCCTCTCGATGAGCAGTTCTTC.

This clone was recorded only once. CDR3 bases: TGTGCCAGCAGCTTAGGTCCCGTCTACGAGCAGTACTTC. Protein: CASSLGPVYEQYF. The chain employs TRBV13 and TRBJ2-7; D gene unclear. CDR3 length: 13 amino acids. CDR1 is PRHDT, CDR2 FYEKMQ, per germline (reference sequence). Trimming left V 0 bases short and J 3 bases short, with 6 bases between. The whole variable domain, filled in from reference TRBV13 and TRBJ2-7, reads AAGVIQSPRHLIKEKRETATLKCYPIPRHDTVYWYQQGPGQDPQFLISFYEKMQSDKGSIPDRFSAQQFSDYHSELNMSSLELGDSALYFCASSLGPVYEQYFGPGTRLTVT.

V and J are TRBV10-3 and TRBJ2-1, with 7 bases aligning to TRBD2. Germline V CDR1 and CDR2: ENHRY, SYGVKD. J was trimmed by 7 bases and V by 2 bases; bases with no gene match: 20. The CDR3 covers 19 residues. The CDR3 DNA sequence: TGTGCCATCAGTGAGCGGGCCTTAGCGGGCGCTGAACCCGGGAATGAGCAGTTCTTC. Its protein is CAISERALAGAEPGNEQFF.

The chain carries TRBV4-1 and TRBJ1-4; tentatively, D is TRBD1 (6 bases). This CDR3 spans 15 amino acids. Between the trimmed V and J ends, which lost 0 bases and 9 bases, there was a span of 14 bases. CDR1 and CDR2 from the germline V gene are MGHRA and YSYEKL. In DNA, the CDR3 is TGCGCCAGCAGCCAAGAAGGCCAGGGGCGCCAAAAACTGTTTTTT. Amino acids: CASSQEGQGRQKLFF.

A few counts support this clone. This chain uses TRBV6-4 with TRBJ1-1; D might be TRBD1 (5 bases). The length of the CDR3 is 16 residues. Deletions cut 9 bases from V and 6 bases from J, with 26 bases between. The germline CDR1 and CDR2 sequences are MRHNA and SNTAGT. The CDR3 DNA sequence: TGTGCCAGGAGGGTTAGGAGGAGGGGACGAAGGCCTGAAGCTTTCTTT. It translates to CARRVRRRGRRPEAFF.

The chain has TRBV5-4 and TRBJ2-3; 11 bases line up with TRBD2. The CDR3 has 18 residues. The V and J ends lost 4 bases and 5 bases, in that order; junction bases with no gene match: 15. CDR1 and CDR2 (germline): SGHNT, YYREEE (reference sequence). The CDR3 sequence: CASSPPSGLAGGGDTQYF. CDR3 bases: TGTGCCAGCAGCCCACCTTCCGGGCTAGCGGGGGGCGGAGATACGCAGTATTTT.

This rearrangement joins TRBV30 to TRBJ1-2; maybe TRBD1 (6 bases). Trimming shortened V by 0 bases and J by 9 bases, and 17 bases separated the two germline ends. Germline loops: CDR1 GTSNPN, CDR2 SVGIG (reference sequence). This CDR3 is built from 14 residues. In nucleotides, the CDR3 is TGTGCCTGGAGTGTACGCAGGGGCGGACACAGCTACACCTTC. Encoded protein: CAWSVRRGGHSYTF.

V and J are TRBV5-8 and TRBJ1-3, with D uncertain. Per the germline V gene, CDR1 is SGHTS and CDR2 is YDEGEE. Trimming shortened V by 4 bases and J by 0 bases, and 14 bases separated the two germline ends. The CDR3 consists of 16 residues. CDR3 residues: CASSPAGRFSGNTIYF. The CDR3 coding sequence is TGTGCCAGCAGCCCGGCGGGCAGATTCTCTGGAAACACCATATATTTT.

The CDR3 coding sequence is TGTGCCAGCAGCGCCTTGACGAGGGGGGCTTTCTTT. Translating it yields CASSALTRGAFF. The rearrangement links TRBV2 to TRBJ1-1, with D possibly TRBD1 on 6 matching bases. This CDR3 comprises 12 residues. From germline, CDR1 is SNHLY and CDR2 FYNNEI. V gave up 6 bases and J gave up 11 bases, with 16 bases separating them.

The V call is TRBV4-1, the J call TRBJ1-5, with D possibly TRBD1 on 6 matching bases. The CDR3 length is 17 residues. V was clipped by 0 bases and J by 6 bases, with 18 bases between them. Germline CDR1 MGHRA, CDR2 YSYEKL. CDR3 amino acids: CASSQDGSWGAVQPQHF. CDR3 in DNA: TGCGCCAGCAGCCAAGATGGTTCCTGGGGGGCGGTTCAGCCCCAGCATTTT.

CDR3 nucleotides: TGTGCCAGCAGGGCCACAGGGGCTGGAAACACCATATATTTT. Amino acid sequence: CASRATGAGNTIYF. The chain combines TRBV25-1 with TRBJ1-3; 7 bases match TRBD1. The CDR3 runs to 14 residues. Germline values: CDR1 MGHDK, CDR2 SYGVNS. After removal of 6 bases from V and 2 bases from J, the junction contained 4 bases not matched to a gene.

This clone was found once. This chain connects TRBV7-6 to TRBJ2-3; D unclear. CDR3 length: 16 residues. Trimming stripped 1 base from V and 0 bases from J, with 11 bases between. Looked up from germline, CDR1 is SGHVS and CDR2 is FNYEAQ. CDR3 bases: TGTGCCAGCAGCTTAGAGGCAGCGCCAAGCACAGATACGCAGTATTTT. This sequence encodes CASSLEAAPSTDTQYF.

This rearrangement joins TRBV7-9 to TRBJ1-4; TRBD1 is a possible D gene (5 bases). Germline V gives CDR1 SEHNR, CDR2 FQNEAQ (reference sequence). The CDR3 has 15 amino acids. The V and J ends lost 1 base and 4 bases respectively, with 10 bases between them. The CDR3 coding sequence is TGTGCCAGCAGCTTAGGAGGGACCGATAATGAAAAACTGTTTTTT. This gives the protein CASSLGGTDNEKLFF.

The CDR3 sequence is CASILTGVSYEQYF. The CDR3 DNA follows: TGTGCCAGCATCTTAACAGGGGTCTCCTACGAGCAGTACTTC. The chain uses TRBV28 and TRBJ2-7; TRBD1 matches 7 bases. The CDR3 sequence is 14 residues long. After removal of 7 bases from V and 0 bases from J, the junction contained 6 bases not matched to a gene. Germline V gene data show CDR1 as MDHEN and CDR2 as SYDVKM.

This chain links TRBV11-2 with TRBJ2-7; the D call may be TRBD1 or TRBD2 (5 bases each). Trimming stripped 0 bases from V and 6 bases from J, with 18 bases between. Germline V gives CDR1 SGHAT, CDR2 FQNNGV. The CDR3 length is 16 residues. The CDR3 bases are TGTGCCAGCAGCTTAGATATTCGGGGCCTTGGAGGCGAGCAGTACTTC. This translates into CASSLDIRGLGGEQYF.

The genes are TRBV21-1 and TRBJ1-3; TRBD1, the table's D call, lacks a check against the DNA. TRBV21-1 corresponds to a pseudogene. The CDR3 contains 18 residues. The CDR3 nucleotides are TGTGCCAGCAGCACCCGGGACAGAGGGAAGGCCTCTGGAAACACCATATATTTT. It translates to CASSTRDRGKASGNTIYF.

This sequence joins TRBV5-1 and TRBJ2-3, with 7 bases lining up with TRBD1. The CDR3 contains 15 residues. Looked up from germline, CDR1 is SGHRS and CDR2 is YFSETQ. V lost 1 base, J lost 6 bases, and 8 bases stayed unmatched. The CDR3 DNA reads as TGCGCCAGCAGCTTGTCAGGCAGGGGACAGGATACGCAGTATTTT. It encodes CASSLSGRGQDTQYF.

This chain's CDR3 is CASSRGTEETQYF. In DNA, the CDR3 is TGTGCCAGTAGTAGGGGGACAGAAGAGACCCAGTACTTC. The V gene is TRBV19, the J gene TRBJ2-5; 7 nucleotides match TRBD1. J was trimmed by 3 bases and V by 4 bases; bases with no gene match: 2. The germline CDR1 and CDR2 sequences are LNHDA and SQIVND (reference sequence). The length of the CDR3 is 13 residues.

The rearrangement joins TRBV27 to TRBJ1-2, with TRBD1 as a possible D gene (5 bases). This CDR3 is built from 14 residues. The germline V and J ends were trimmed by 5 bases and 3 bases, with 13 bases remaining between them. The germline V gene encodes CDR1 MNHEY and CDR2 SMNVEV (reference sequence). CDR3 amino acids: CASSLTGRHYGYTF. In DNA, the CDR3 is TGTGCCAGCAGTCTTACAGGAAGACACTATGGCTACACCTTC.

The chain recombines TRBV7-2 with TRBJ2-5; possibly TRBD1 for D (6 bases). Germline V lookup: CDR1 SGHTA, CDR2 FQGNSA. This CDR3 comprises 13 residues. V dropped 4 bases and J dropped 4 bases, with 10 bases sitting between them. The CDR3 nucleotides are TGTGCCAGCAGCTCCTACAGGGTAGAGACCCAGTACTTC. This codes for CASSSYRVETQYF.

The V call is TRBV28, the J call TRBJ1-3; D unresolved. Trimming stripped 5 bases from V and 4 bases from J, with 15 bases between. Germline-derived CDR1 and CDR2 are MDHEN and SYDVKM. This CDR3 has 15 residues. CDR3: CASSATGFQGNTIYF. Here the CDR3 DNA reads TGTGCCAGCAGTGCCACGGGATTTCAAGGAAACACCATATATTTT.

The V call is TRBV7-2, the J call TRBJ1-2; 9 nucleotides agree with TRBD1. CDR3 length equals 16 residues. Germline V gene data show CDR1 as SGHTA and CDR2 as FQGNSA. Trimming cost V 6 bases and J 4 bases; bases outside gene matches: 12. DNA for the CDR3: TGTGCCAGCAGTGGGACAGGGAATGCAGTCTCCTATGGCTACACCTTC. Protein sequence: CASSGTGNAVSYGYTF.

The J gene is TRBJ2-2, the V gene TRBV7-9; no reliable D call. Germline CDR1 SEHNR, CDR2 FQNEAQ (reference sequence). The CDR3 is 15 amino acids. The V end was cut by 7 bases, the J end by 8 bases, with 20 bases between. DNA for the CDR3: TGTGCCAGCACCAAGGACCCTCCCAGCGCTGGGGAGCTGTTTTTT. This translates into CASTKDPPSAGELFF.

V usage is TRBV28 and J usage is TRBJ2-3; a weak D match, TRBD1 (5 bases). CDR1 MDHEN and CDR2 SYDVKM come from the germline V gene. CDR3 length: 12 amino acids. V dropped 4 bases and J dropped 12 bases, with 14 bases sitting between them. CDR3 bases: TGTGCCAGCAGTTCCTCAGGGAAGGGACAGTATTTT. It translates to CASSSSGKGQYF.

The J gene is TRBJ1-1, the V gene TRBV2; D remains unclear. Trimming removed 4 bases at V and 2 bases at J, with 5 bases between. This CDR3 is 12 amino acids long. Germline-derived CDR1 and CDR2 are SNHLY and FYNNEI. CDR3 DNA: TGTGCCAGCAGTGGGGGTAACACTGAAGCTTTCTTT. Translated, it gives CASSGGNTEAFF.

The chain carries TRBV19 and TRBJ1-2; no firm D call. Per the germline V gene, CDR1 is LNHDA and CDR2 is SQIVND (reference sequence). V was pared by 5 bases and J by 3 bases, with 13 bases between. This CDR3 region has 14 residues. As DNA, the CDR3 is TGTGCCAGTAGTGGCATGGATTCCTACTATGGCTACACCTTC. This sequence encodes CASSGMDSYYGYTF.

The CDR3 protein is CASSLGTGSTGELFF. The CDR3 DNA sequence: TGTGCCAGCAGCTTAGGGACAGGGAGCACCGGGGAGCTGTTTTTT. J is TRBJ2-2 and V is TRBV11-3; 8 bases are a match to TRBD1. Germline CDR1 is SGHNT and CDR2 is YENEEA. The CDR3 has 15 amino acids. The ends lost 1 base at V and 4 bases at J; junction bases unmatched: 2. The full variable domain, with the rest looked up from reference TRBV11-3 and TRBJ2-2, is EAGVVQSPRYKIIEKKQPVAFWCNPISGHNTLYWYLQNLGQGPELLIRYENEEAVDDSQLPKDRFSAERLKGVDSTLKIQPAELGDSAVYLCASSLGTGSTGELFFGEGSRLTVL.

V gene TRBV5-1 combines with J gene TRBJ2-5; the D is unclear. Germline V CDR1 and CDR2: SGHRS, YFSETQ. V lost 0 bases and J lost 1, with 4 bases in between. The CDR3 is made up of 13 amino acids. CDR3: CASSLASQETQYF. The CDR3 DNA reads as TGCGCCAGCAGCTTGGCCTCCCAAGAGACCCAGTACTTC.